The 23 T cell receptor beta chains below come from one sample, sequenced in a study of control samples from healthy donors and cancer patients. Measured with immunoSEQ multiplex PCR; TCRdb has only the in-frame clones, and not every one. The data contain some 160,000 clones, 80% to 95% of them seen just once; the ten biggest clones take up 0.68%. Sequenced: blood. The receptors derive from a woman aged 25 to 45 in good health.

CDR3 sequence (DNA): TGCGCCAGCAGCCGCTCGGACAAGGGCAATGAAAAACTGTTTTTT. This encodes CASSRSDKGNEKLFF. The rearrangement uses TRBV4-1 and TRBJ1-4, with D possibly matching TRBD1 (5 bases). Trimming pared 4 bases from V and 5 bases from J, leaving 14 bases between. Germline-derived CDR1 and CDR2 are MGHRA and YSYEKL. There are 15 residues in the CDR3.

The genes are TRBV28 and TRBJ1-2; TRBD1 might be the D (5 bases). Per the germline V gene, CDR1 is MDHEN and CDR2 is SYDVKM. The CDR3 consists of 13 residues. V lost 5 bases to trimming and J lost 7 bases, with 14 bases between them. In nucleotides, the CDR3 is TGTGCCAGCAGTATAACTGGAGGGGTTGGCTACACCTTC. Protein sequence: CASSITGGVGYTF.

The chain employs TRBV5-6 and TRBJ1-2, with D unresolved. The length of the CDR3 is 14 residues. V was trimmed by 3 bases and J by 1 base, leaving 10 bases between them. In germline, CDR1 is SGHDT, CDR2 YYEEEE. The CDR3 spells CASSSFRLNYGYTF. The CDR3 bases are TGTGCCAGCAGCTCGTTCAGACTTAACTATGGCTACACCTTC.

The chain links TRBV7-6 to TRBJ2-5; unclear D gene. Germline CDR1 reads SGHVS; CDR2 reads FNYEAQ. Trimming removed 3 bases at V and 4 bases at J, with 6 bases between. The CDR3 runs to 12 residues. Written as DNA, the CDR3 is TGTGCCAGCAGCTTTTACCTAGAGACCCAGTACTTC. It specifies CASSFYLETQYF.

The chain has TRBV9 and TRBJ1-3; no definite D call. In germline, CDR1 is SGDLS, CDR2 YYNGEE. Trimming left V 0 bases short and J 0 bases short, with 10 bases between. The CDR3 contains 16 residues. The CDR3 sequence is CASSVGQGPSGNTIYF. DNA of the CDR3: TGTGCCAGCAGCGTAGGCCAAGGCCCCTCTGGAAACACCATATATTTT.

This clone occurred a few times. The rearrangement uses TRBV19 and TRBJ2-4; a possible D gene is TRBD1 (5 bases). CDR1 is LNHDA, CDR2 SQIVND, per germline (reference sequence). The CDR3 length is 13 residues. The ends were cut back, 6 bases at V and 8 bases at J, with 14 bases in the middle. CDR3 in amino acids: CASRRTRADIQYF. CDR3 nucleotides: TGTGCCAGTAGACGGACACGGGCGGACATTCAGTACTTC.

This rearrangement joins TRBV25-1 to TRBJ2-1; TRBD1 matches at 9 bases. The CDR3 sequence is 15 residues long. Germline V gives CDR1 MGHDK, CDR2 SYGVNS. V lost 5 bases, J lost 5 bases, and 7 bases stayed unmatched. As DNA, the CDR3 is TGTGCCAGCAGTCCGGGACAGGGATATAACAATGAGCAGTTCTTC. Translation: CASSPGQGYNNEQFF.

V is TRBV6-6 and J is TRBJ2-3; D remains unclear. Deletions cut 3 bases from V and 1 base from J, with 8 bases between. The CDR3 is 14 residues long. CDR1 and CDR2 (germline): MNHNY, SVGAGI (reference sequence). The CDR3 sequence is CASSYLDGTDTQYF. The CDR3 DNA reads TGTGCCAGCAGTTATCTCGACGGCACAGATACGCAGTATTTT.

This clone was observed a few times. V usage is TRBV29-1 and J usage is TRBJ2-6; no definite D call. The CDR3 extends over 13 amino acids. The germline CDR1 and CDR2 sequences are SQVTM and ANQGSEA. V lost 4 bases and J lost 1, with 5 bases in between. The CDR3 DNA sequence: TGCAGCGTTGGCCGATCTGGGGCCAACGTCCTGACTTTC. It codes for CSVGRSGANVLTF.

This rearrangement joins TRBV4-1 to TRBJ2-7, with D uncertain. V lost 3 bases and J 6 bases, leaving 6 bases between the germline ends. CDR3 size: 11 residues. In germline, CDR1 is MGHRA, CDR2 YSYEKL. CDR3 bases: TGCGCCAGCAGCCAGGGTTCCGAGCAGTACTTC. Protein sequence: CASSQGSEQYF.

The genes are TRBV12-3 or TRBV12-4 and TRBJ1-1; D uncertain. The CDR3 loop spans 13 amino acids. V lost 1 base and J 4 bases, leaving 7 bases between the germline ends. Here the CDR3 DNA reads TGTGCCAGCAGTTTAGGTAGGCGCACTGAAGCTTTCTTT. Protein product: CASSLGRRTEAFF.

The chain has TRBV18 and TRBJ2-3; D gene ambiguous. The germline V gene has CDR1 KGHSH and CDR2 LQKENI. The CDR3 spans 12 residues. V dropped 2 bases and J dropped 5 bases, with 5 bases sitting between them. The CDR3: CASSPSGDTQYF. In DNA form, the CDR3 reads TGTGCCAGCTCACCATCAGGAGATACGCAGTATTTT.

The rearrangement uses TRBV4-1 and TRBJ1-4; D possibly corresponds to TRBD1 (6 bases). The CDR3 is made up of 18 amino acids. From germline, CDR1 is MGHRA and CDR2 YSYEKL. Deletions cut 3 bases from V and 0 bases from J, with 17 bases between. For the CDR3, the DNA is TGCGCCAGCAGCCAGGTTTTATTTAGGACAGCAACTAATGAAAAACTGTTTTTT. It is translated as CASSQVLFRTATNEKLFF.

This chain links TRBV27 with TRBJ2-5; D is possibly TRBD1 (5 bases). This CDR3 has 16 residues. The V end was cut by 3 bases, the J end by 2 bases, with 16 bases between. CDR1 and CDR2 (germline): MNHEY, SMNVEV (reference sequence). This chain's CDR3 is CASSFTAGFSQETQYF. The CDR3 DNA reads as TGTGCCAGCAGTTTTACGGCAGGGTTCAGTCAAGAGACCCAGTACTTC.

This clone showed up just once. The V and J genes are TRBV4-2 and TRBJ2-5; TRBD2 matches at 12 bases. Trimming took 0 bases from V and 4 from J; bases not matched to a gene: 3. From germline, CDR1 is LGHNA and CDR2 YNFKEQ. There are 16 residues in the CDR3. In DNA form, the CDR3 reads TGTGCCAGCAGCCAAGAACTAGCGGGAGGTGTAGAGACCCAGTACTTC. Protein: CASSQELAGGVETQYF.

The chain carries TRBV20-1 and TRBJ2-1; 9 bases map to TRBD2. The CDR3 has 16 residues. Germline lookup yields CDR1 DFQATT and CDR2 SNEGSKA (reference sequence). J gave up 4 bases and V 3 bases, and 10 bases lay outside the gene matches. CDR3 sequence: CSASGVSGRTYNEQFF. The CDR3 DNA reads as TGCAGTGCTAGTGGGGTAAGCGGGAGGACGTACAATGAGCAGTTCTTC.

The chain has TRBV27 and TRBJ1-1; a possible D gene is TRBD1 (5 bases). Trimming took 5 bases from V and 2 from J, leaving 9 bases between them. Germline CDR1 reads MNHEY; CDR2 reads SMNVEV (reference sequence). The CDR3 covers 13 residues. The CDR3 nucleotides are TGTGCCAGCAGTCGGACACGAAACACTGAAGCTTTCTTT. Translation gives CASSRTRNTEAFF.

The chain links TRBV3-1 (or the pseudogene TRBV3-2) to TRBJ2-1; 13 nucleotides agree with TRBD2. Germline CDR1 is LGHDT and CDR2 is YNNKEL (reference sequence). Germline trimming cut 4 bases from V and 3 bases from J; bases unmatched to any gene: 6. The CDR3 is made up of 17 amino acids. CDR3: CASSLGTSGVGYNEQFF. CDR3 coding DNA: TGTGCCAGCAGCCTAGGGACTAGCGGGGTGGGCTACAATGAGCAGTTCTTC.

V gene TRBV11-2 combines with J gene TRBJ2-3; the D gene is possibly TRBD1 (6 bases). V was shortened by 5 bases and J by 2 bases, with 17 bases between the two germline ends. CDR1 and CDR2 (germline): SGHAT, FQNNGV. This CDR3 comprises 16 residues. CDR3 nucleotides: TGTGCCAGCAGCCCGGGCTTGGGGGCACTCACAGATACGCAGTATTTT. This gives the protein CASSPGLGALTDTQYF.

This rearrangement joins TRBV28 to TRBJ2-7; D is unresolved. Trimming took off 6 bases at V and 5 bases at J, with 17 bases between the two ends. In germline, CDR1 is MDHEN, CDR2 SYDVKM. The CDR3 totals 14 residues. The CDR3 here is CASSKVLGVNEQYF. CDR3 coding DNA: TGTGCCAGCAGCAAAGTGTTAGGAGTCAACGAGCAGTACTTC. Together with reference TRBV28 and TRBJ2-7, the CDR3 gives the full variable domain: DVKVTQSSRYLVKRTGEKVFLECVQDMDHENMFWYRQDPGLGLRLIYFSYDVKMKEKGDIPEGYSVSREKKERFSLILESASTNQTSMYLCASSKVLGVNEQYFGPGTRLTVT.

The rearrangement joins TRBV5-4 to TRBJ2-7; 7 bases agree with TRBD1. The CDR3 is 14 residues long. Germline loops: CDR1 SGHNT, CDR2 YYREEE (reference sequence). The V segment lost 4 bases and the J segment 3 bases; nucleotides outside the gene matches: 7. The CDR3 sequence: CASSRQGTYYEQYF. CDR3 in DNA: TGTGCCAGCAGCCGACAGGGAACTTACTACGAGCAGTACTTC.

The chain recombines TRBV7-8 with TRBJ1-1, with D uncertain. CDR1 and CDR2 (germline): SGHVS, FQNEAQ. This CDR3 contains 14 residues. Between the trimmed V and J ends, which lost 1 base and 5 bases, there was a span of 11 bases. The CDR3 sequence: CASSLEMVGTEAFF. CDR3 sequence (DNA): TGTGCCAGCAGCTTAGAGATGGTTGGTACTGAAGCTTTCTTT.

J is TRBJ1-1 and V is TRBV20-1; TRBD1 is a possible D gene (5 bases). This CDR3 comprises 14 residues. The V gene's germline CDR1 is DFQATT and CDR2 SNEGSKA (reference sequence). The V end was cut by 3 bases, the J end by 5 bases, with 16 bases between. DNA of the CDR3: TGCAGTGCTAGTGATTCAAGGACAAGGACTGAAGCTTTCTTT. Protein product: CSASDSRTRTEAFF.